The 3 T cell receptor beta chains listed next were all sequenced from one sample in a study of cytomegalovirus exposure and HLA in healthy donors. A multiplex PCR was run with 60 Vbeta primers and 13 Jbeta primers. Here immunoSEQ multiplex PCR was the method, and the copy in TCRdb shows in-frame clones only, minus some. Of some 180,000 clones in the sample, roughly 88% were seen once. The sample consisted of PBMCs. Source of these receptors: a girl aged 2 to 10 in good health and CMV-seropositive.

The chain combines TRBV19 with TRBJ1-2, with D perhaps TRBD1 (5 bases). This CDR3 has 15 amino acids. V lost 4 bases and J lost 8, with 20 bases in between. CDR1 and CDR2 from the germline V gene are LNHDA and SQIVND (reference sequence). The chain's CDR3 is CASSTLIERGDGYTF. In DNA, the CDR3 is TGTGCCAGTAGTACCCTAATCGAACGGGGGGACGGCTACACCTTC.

This rearrangement joins TRBV30 to TRBJ1-2; a weak D match, TRBD1 (5 bases). Germline values: CDR1 GTSNPN, CDR2 SVGIG (reference sequence). V shed 3 bases and J shed 5 bases, with 16 bases lying between them. This CDR3 is built from 14 residues. The CDR3 loop reads CAWSGGTQRYGYTF. In nucleotides, the CDR3 is TGTGCCTGGAGCGGCGGGACTCAACGATATGGCTACACCTTC.

The V gene is TRBV18, the J gene TRBJ1-2, with 8 nucleotides matching TRBD1. There are 16 residues in the CDR3. Germline CDR1 and CDR2: KGHSH and LQKENI. Trimming took 4 bases from V and 3 from J; bases not matched to a gene: 10. CDR3 in amino acids: CASSLNGQGDYYGYTF. In DNA form, the CDR3 reads TGTGCCAGCTCACTAAACGGACAGGGCGATTACTATGGCTACACCTTC.